The clone carrying this TCR beta chain was found many times. Its cognate antigen is unknown. TCRdb reprocessed the reads via MiXCR and lists one record per CDR3 protein. The sample lists approximately 490,000 distinct CDR3 sequences, around 10% occurring once. This sample stems from a study of T cell repertoires in cytomegalovirus infection. Study-wide results and caveats: It was HLA-C-restricted CMV-specific TCR beta clonotypes that dominated the response ex vivo.

The CDR3 length is 15 residues. V dropped 8 bases and J dropped 3 bases, with 16 bases sitting between them. The sequence was collected from a human donor in good health (CMV status not recorded). Some clones in this sample may be carry-over from other donors' samples. This chain uses TRBV12-3 or TRBV12-4 with TRBJ2-2; D is possibly TRBD2 (6 bases). The sample was PBMCs. In DNA form, the CDR3 reads TGTGCCAGCTCCCGTCCTCGGGAGCACACCGGGGAGCTGTTTTTT. Residues: CASSRPREHTGELFF.